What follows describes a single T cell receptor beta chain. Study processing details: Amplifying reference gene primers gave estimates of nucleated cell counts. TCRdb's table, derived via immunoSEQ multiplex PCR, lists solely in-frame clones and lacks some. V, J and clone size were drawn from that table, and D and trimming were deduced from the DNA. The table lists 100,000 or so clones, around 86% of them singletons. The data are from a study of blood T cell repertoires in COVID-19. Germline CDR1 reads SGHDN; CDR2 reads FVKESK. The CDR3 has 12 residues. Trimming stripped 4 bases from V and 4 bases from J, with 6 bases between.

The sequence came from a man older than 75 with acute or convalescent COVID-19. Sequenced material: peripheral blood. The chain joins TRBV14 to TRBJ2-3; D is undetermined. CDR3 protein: CASSLFADTQYF. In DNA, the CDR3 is TGTGCCAGCAGCCTTTTCGCAGATACGCAGTATTTT.